The clone carrying this T cell receptor beta chain was recorded a few times. Its antigen is undetermined. This sample stems from a study of T cells after yellow fever vaccination. Study-wide results and limits: The booster response re-showed most primary clones: 96% CD4, about 89% CD8. Researchers cautioned that FACS-sorted repertoires could harbor abundant clonotypes contaminating from the bulk population.

In germline, CDR1 is MGHRA, CDR2 YSYEKL. This CDR3 is built from 18 residues. The germline V and J ends were trimmed by 6 bases and 3 bases, with 24 bases remaining between them. TCRdb reprocessed the 5' RACE reads via MiXCR and lists one record per CDR3 protein. This sample carries a few hundred thousand distinct CDR3 sequences, about a sixth of them seen once, and the ten largest clones take 17%. The rearrangement links TRBV4-1 to TRBJ1-5; a possible D gene is TRBD1 (6 bases). The sample in question was PBMCs, obtained 5 to 6 days after the first yellow fever vaccination. This clonotype was sampled from a man aged 18-30 years who received the YFV17D yellow fever vaccine. The DNA for the CDR3 is TGCGCCAGCAGTCAATCAACGACAGGTTCACGACCCAATCAGCCCCAGCATTTT. Protein product: CASSQSTTGSRPNQPQHF.